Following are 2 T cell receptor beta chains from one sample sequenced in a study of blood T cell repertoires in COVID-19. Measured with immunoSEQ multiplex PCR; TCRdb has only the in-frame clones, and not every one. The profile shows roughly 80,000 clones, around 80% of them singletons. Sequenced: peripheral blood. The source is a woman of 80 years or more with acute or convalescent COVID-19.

The CDR3 reads CASSIERQPQHF. CDR3 DNA sequence: TGTGCCAGTAGTATAGAACGGCAGCCCCAGCATTTT. J is TRBJ1-5 and V is TRBV19; D uncertain. The CDR3 extends over 12 amino acids. V was shortened by 0 bases and J by 7 bases, with 4 bases between the two germline ends. The V gene's germline CDR1 is LNHDA and CDR2 SQIVND (reference sequence).

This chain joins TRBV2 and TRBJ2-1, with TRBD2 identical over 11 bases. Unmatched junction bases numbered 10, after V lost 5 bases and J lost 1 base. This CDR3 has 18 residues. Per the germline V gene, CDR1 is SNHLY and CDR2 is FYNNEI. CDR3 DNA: TGTGCCAGCAGTCTCCCCGGGACTAGCGGAAAATCCTACAATGAGCAGTTCTTC. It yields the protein CASSLPGTSGKSYNEQFF.